This T cell receptor (beta chain) was documented in a study of early T cells in non-severe SARS-CoV-2 infection. TCRdb fed the 5' RACE reads into MiXCR, producing one record per CDR3 protein. The sample contains about 28,000 distinct CDR3 sequences, 4.6% of which appear only once. Trimming removed 1 base at V and 7 bases at J, with 8 bases between. The CDR3 length is 13 residues. Germline loops: CDR1 LGHDT, CDR2 YNNKEL (reference sequence). This clonotype occurred a few times. The receptor's source is an adult who was a healthcare worker with PCR-confirmed SARS-CoV-2 infection or an uninfected control (not recorded which). The sequencing here drew on whole blood, taken at baseline. The V gene is TRBV3-1, the J gene TRBJ1-5; D is possibly TRBD1 (5 bases). CDR3 residues: CASSQVGAQPQHF. The CDR3 nucleotides read TGTGCCAGCAGCCAAGTCGGGGCCCAGCCCCAGCATTTT.